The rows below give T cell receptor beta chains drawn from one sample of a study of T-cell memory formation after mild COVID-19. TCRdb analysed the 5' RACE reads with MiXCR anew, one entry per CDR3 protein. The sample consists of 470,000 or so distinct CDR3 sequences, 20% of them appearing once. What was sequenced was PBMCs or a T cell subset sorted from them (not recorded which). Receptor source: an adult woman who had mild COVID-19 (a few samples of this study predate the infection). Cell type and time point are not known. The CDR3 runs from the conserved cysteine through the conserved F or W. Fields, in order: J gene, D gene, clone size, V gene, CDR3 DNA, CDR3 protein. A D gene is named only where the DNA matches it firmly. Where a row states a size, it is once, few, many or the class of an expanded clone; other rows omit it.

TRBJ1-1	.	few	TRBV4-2	TGTGCCAGCGGGTACGAGGGGCCGAACACTGAAGCTTTCTTT	CASGYEGPNTEAFF
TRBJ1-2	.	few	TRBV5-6	TGTGCCAGCAGCTTGAAAGGTCGGTCAGCTGTAATCTATGGCTACACCTTC	CASSLKGRSAVIYGYTF
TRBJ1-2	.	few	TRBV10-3	TGTGCCATCAGTGGAGATTACAGCGTCAACTATGGCTACACCTTC	CAISGDYSVNYGYTF
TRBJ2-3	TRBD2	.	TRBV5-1	TGCGCCAGCAGCCATGGGACTAGCGTAATACGCACAGATACGCAGTATTTT	CASSHGTSVIRTDTQYF
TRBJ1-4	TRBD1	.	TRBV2	TGTGCCAGCAGAAGACAGGGGGCTATCAATGAAAAACTGTTTTTT	CASRRQGAINEKLFF
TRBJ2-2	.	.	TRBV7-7	TGTGGAAGCGGACAGATGAACACCGGGGAGCTGTTTTTT	CGSGQMNTGELFF
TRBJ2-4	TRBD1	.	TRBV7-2	TGTGCCAGCAGCTTAGCACAGGGGGCCGGGAACATTCAGTACTTC	CASSLAQGAGNIQYF
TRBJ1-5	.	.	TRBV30	TGTGCCTGGAGTTTCACTGAGGATCAGCCCCAGCATTTT	CAWSFTEDQPQHF
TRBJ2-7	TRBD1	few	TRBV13	TGTGCCAGTTGCGGGACAGGCGACTACGAGCAGTACTTC	CASCGTGDYEQYF
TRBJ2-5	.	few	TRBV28	TGTGCCAGCAGCAACAACCCCGGACAGAGAGAGACCCAGTACTTC	CASSNNPGQRETQYF